The subject of this entry is one T cell receptor (beta chain). The antigen remains undetermined. This entry belongs to a study of beta chain features in type 1 diabetes. Study-wide findings and caveats: All four CD4+ subsets from Type 1 diabetes patients carried moderately but significantly shorter TCRB CDR3s. It was among patients, rather than healthy donors, that naive, central memory and Treg TCRB repertoires appeared more similar.

The CDR3 is 11 residues long. Per germline, CDR1 MDHEN and CDR2 SYDVKM. Trimming took off 6 bases at V and 3 bases at J, with 6 bases between the two ends. The authors reverse transcribed all of the isolated RNA, so sequencing captured expressed TCRB transcripts. Naive, central memory and regulatory T cell samples yielded around 3.3 million reads on average. Data came from immunoSEQ multiplex PCR; TCRdb stores just in-frame clones and leaves some out. The sample has roughly 340,000 clones; around 13% are singletons. This TCR was sampled from a woman aged 18-29 years with type 1 diabetes. The sequencing sample was made of naive CD4+ T cells from blood. V usage is TRBV28 and J usage is TRBJ2-7; D gene unclear. The CDR3 DNA is TGTGCCAGCAGAATACACTACGAGCAGTACTTC. This codes for CASRIHYEQYF.